Below, 8 T cell receptor beta chains from the same sample are listed, as sequenced in a study of control samples from healthy donors and cancer patients. This table comes from immunoSEQ multiplex PCR, and its TCRdb copy is limited to in-frame clones, with some not included. The sample has some 100,000 clones, approximately 86% seen once. The sequencing input was blood. The receptors stem from a woman in her fifties or sixties in good health.

The CDR3 DNA is TGTGCCAGTAGAGGAGGCGGACTCAAAAAACTGTTTTTT. It yields the protein CASRGGGLKKLFF. The chain couples TRBV19 to TRBJ1-4; D uncertain. The CDR3 runs 13 residues. Germline V lookup: CDR1 LNHDA, CDR2 SQIVND (reference sequence). V was shortened by 6 bases and J by 9 bases, with 14 bases between the two germline ends. Looking up the rest from reference TRBV19 and TRBJ1-4 gives the full variable domain: DGGITQSPKYLFRKEGQNVTLSCEQNLNHDAMYWYRQDPGQGLRLIYYSQIVNDFQKGDIAEGYSVSREKKESFPLTVTSAQKNPTAFYLCASRGGGLKKLFFGSGTQLSVL.

The chain employs TRBV7-9 and TRBJ1-5; unclear D gene. Germline CDR1 reads SEHNR; CDR2 reads FQNEAQ (reference sequence). Trimming took 4 bases from V and 0 from J, leaving 4 bases between them. This CDR3 has 13 residues. The CDR3 DNA is TGTGCCAGCAGCTGGGCTAGCAATCAGCCCCAGCATTTT. Its protein is CASSWASNQPQHF.

This chain joins TRBV28 and TRBJ1-3; D ambiguous. Germline V gene data show CDR1 as MDHEN and CDR2 as SYDVKM. This CDR3 has 15 residues. V lost 4 bases and J lost 1, with 11 bases in between. The DNA of the CDR3 is TGTGCCAGCAGTTCGAACAGATTATCTGGAAACACCATATATTTT. Protein: CASSSNRLSGNTIYF.

The V gene is TRBV24-1, the J gene TRBJ2-7; the D gene is possibly TRBD2 (5 bases). The CDR3 extends over 14 amino acids. Germline V gene data show CDR1 as KGHDR and CDR2 as SFDVKD. The ends were cut back, 6 bases at V and 0 bases at J, with 11 bases in the middle. DNA for the CDR3: TGTGCCACCAGTCCAGGCGGGCCCTCCTACGAGCAGTACTTC. Translating it yields CATSPGGPSYEQYF.

To note about this clone: This sample includes further DNA sequences coding for the same CDR3. The chain employs TRBV6-5 and TRBJ1-2; 11 bases fit TRBD1. V dropped 5 bases and J dropped 4; count of bases not matched to a gene: 6. The germline gives CDR1 MNHEY, CDR2 SVGAGI. The CDR3 is 15 residues long. The CDR3 DNA reads as TGTGCCAGCAGTCCCAGGACAGGGGGCAGCTATGGCTACACCTTC. This translates into CASSPRTGGSYGYTF.

CDR3 region: CSAKGGLNTEAFF. The CDR3 bases are TGCAGCGCCAAGGGGGGACTGAACACTGAAGCTTTCTTT. This chain uses TRBV29-1 with TRBJ1-1; D is perhaps TRBD1 (6 bases). CDR1 is SQVTM and CDR2 is ANQGSEA in the germline V gene. Trimming shortened V by 7 bases and J by 0 bases, and 12 bases separated the two germline ends. The CDR3 has 13 amino acids.

This sequence joins TRBV19 and TRBJ2-3; the match to TRBD1 covers 9 bases. The CDR3 is 15 amino acids. J was trimmed by 1 base and V by 5 bases; bases with no gene match: 4. CDR1 LNHDA and CDR2 SQIVND come from the germline V gene (reference sequence). CDR3 in amino acids: CASSETGGGTDTQYF. The CDR3 region has the DNA TGTGCCAGTAGTGAGACAGGGGGGGGCACAGATACGCAGTATTTT.

This clone was found once. The chain uses TRBV27 and TRBJ2-1; D perhaps matches TRBD1 (5 bases). Trimming cost V 5 bases and J 10 bases, with 18 bases left between them. CDR3 length: 14 amino acids. CDR1 and CDR2 from the germline V gene are MNHEY and SMNVEV (reference sequence). The CDR3 DNA reads TGTGCCAGCAGTGGGTTGGGAAAAGGGGTAGAGCAGTTCTTC. Its translation is CASSGLGKGVEQFF.